The 24 T cell receptor beta chains listed next were all sequenced from one sample in a study of T cell responses to AZD1222 COVID-19 vaccine. The table came from immunoSEQ multiplex PCR; TCRdb's copy has only in-frame clones and leaves some out. Of about 68,000 clones detected, roughly 90% appear once; the ten largest clones hold roughly 7.3%. The sample here was peripheral blood, taken on day 0 of AZD1222 vaccination. These receptors came from an adult in good health.

This CDR3 is CASSPTPTSGSSYEQYF. The CDR3, as DNA: TGTGCCAGCAGCCCGACCCCCACTAGCGGAAGCTCCTACGAGCAGTACTTC. The J gene is TRBJ2-7, the V gene TRBV7-9; 8 nucleotides line up with TRBD2. V was pared by 5 bases and J by 0 bases, with 12 bases of the junction left unmatched. The CDR3 length is 17 residues. Germline V gene data show CDR1 as SEHNR and CDR2 as FQNEAQ (reference sequence).

This rearrangement joins TRBV7-8 to TRBJ2-1; D remains unclear. Germline loops: CDR1 SGHVS, CDR2 FQNEAQ. This CDR3 has 16 residues. V was clipped by 2 bases and J by 0 bases, with 11 bases between them. This CDR3 is CASSLLYLSSYNEQFF. CDR3 nucleotides: TGTGCCAGCAGCTTACTCTACCTGAGCTCCTACAATGAGCAGTTCTTC.

CDR3 sequence: CASSLGRNQPQHF. The CDR3 nucleotides read TGTGCCAGCAGTTTGGGACGGAATCAGCCCCAGCATTTT. The chain employs TRBV12-3 or TRBV12-4 and TRBJ1-5; D may be TRBD1 (5 bases). The CDR3 consists of 13 residues. V lost 3 bases, J lost 4 bases, and 7 bases lay in between.

This chain connects TRBV4-1 to TRBJ1-4; no clear D. Germline V gene data show CDR1 as MGHRA and CDR2 as YSYEKL. Trimming cost V 0 bases and J 3 bases, with 11 bases left between them. The CDR3 runs 16 residues. For the CDR3, the DNA is TGCGCCAGCAGCCAAGATCTGGGGTTAGCTAATGAAAAACTGTTTTTT. Encoded protein: CASSQDLGLANEKLFF.

This chain uses TRBV5-4 with TRBJ2-7; perhaps TRBD1 as D (6 bases). V lost 0 bases and J lost 4, with 11 bases in between. This CDR3 region has 14 residues. Germline V gene sequence: CDR1 SGHNT, CDR2 YYREEE (reference sequence). Here the CDR3 reads CASSLAQGKYEQYF. The CDR3 DNA follows: TGTGCCAGCAGCTTGGCCCAGGGGAAGTACGAGCAGTACTTC.

The chain has TRBV3-1 (or the pseudogene TRBV3-2) and TRBJ1-3, with no clear D. CDR1 is LGHDT and CDR2 is YNNKEL in the germline V gene (reference sequence). This CDR3 is built from 15 residues. The ends were cut back, 4 bases at V and 0 bases at J, with 10 bases in the middle. The CDR3 loop is CASSRRETSGNTIYF. CDR3 DNA sequence: TGTGCCAGCAGCCGCCGGGAGACCTCTGGAAACACCATATATTTT.

The chain employs TRBV12-3 or TRBV12-4 and TRBJ2-7; no definite D call. The germline V and J ends were trimmed by 2 bases and 4 bases, with 3 bases remaining between them. The CDR3 contains 11 residues. CDR3 sequence reads: CASSLQYEQYF. CDR3 DNA sequence: TGTGCCAGCAGTTTACAATACGAGCAGTACTTC.

The V gene is TRBV2, the J gene TRBJ2-6; D not resolved. The V end lost 6 bases, the J end lost 0 bases, and 6 bases lay between the germline ends. Germline V CDR1 and CDR2: SNHLY, FYNNEI. CDR3 length equals 14 residues. The CDR3 is CASSAFSGANVLTF. The CDR3 coding sequence is TGTGCCAGCAGCGCGTTCTCTGGGGCCAACGTCCTGACTTTC.

This clone was found once. This chain uses TRBV18 with TRBJ2-1, with 12 bases that match TRBD2. The V gene's germline CDR1 is KGHSH and CDR2 LQKENI. This CDR3 has 16 residues. Unmatched junction bases numbered 7, after V lost 3 bases and J lost 7 bases. The DNA of the CDR3 is TGTGCCAGCTCACCCTCGGCTAGCGGGAGGGTTAATGAGCAGTTCTTC. Protein: CASSPSASGRVNEQFF.

The chain carries TRBV2 and TRBJ2-4; maybe TRBD1 (5 bases). The V gene lost 6 bases and the J gene lost 0 bases, with 9 bases spanning the gap. Germline V gene sequence: CDR1 SNHLY, CDR2 FYNNEI. The CDR3 loop spans 14 amino acids. CDR3 in amino acids: CASRDTPAKNIQYF. The CDR3 coding sequence is TGTGCCAGCAGGGACACCCCAGCCAAAAACATTCAGTACTTC.

The chain has TRBV28 and TRBJ1-1; D is ambiguous. CDR1 is MDHEN and CDR2 is SYDVKM in the germline V gene. The CDR3 consists of 13 residues. With 5 bases removed from V and 3 bases from J, the gap between germline ends came to 10 bases. CDR3 loop: CASSEQRHTEAFF. In DNA form, the CDR3 reads TGTGCCAGCAGTGAACAGCGACACACTGAAGCTTTCTTT. Filled out from reference TRBV28 and TRBJ1-1, the complete variable domain reads DVKVTQSSRYLVKRTGEKVFLECVQDMDHENMFWYRQDPGLGLRLIYFSYDVKMKEKGDIPEGYSVSREKKERFSLILESASTNQTSMYLCASSEQRHTEAFFGQGTRLTVV.

The chain joins TRBV28 to TRBJ2-2; D ambiguous. CDR1 is MDHEN and CDR2 is SYDVKM in the germline V gene. The CDR3 has 16 amino acids. Between the trimmed V and J ends, which lost 2 bases and 1 base, there was a span of 11 bases. The CDR3 region is CASSLGQDGNTGELFF. CDR3 sequence (DNA): TGTGCCAGCAGTTTAGGGCAGGACGGGAACACCGGGGAGCTGTTTTTT.

V usage is TRBV6-2 or TRBV6-3 and J usage is TRBJ2-2, with D possibly being TRBD1 or TRBD2 (5 bases each). Germline V lookup: CDR1 MNHEY, CDR2 SVGEGT. This CDR3 has 15 residues. Trimming left V 5 bases short and J 6 bases short, with 16 bases between. The CDR3 here is CASSGTRVDPGELFF. The CDR3 DNA reads TGTGCCAGCAGTGGGACGAGAGTTGATCCCGGGGAGCTGTTTTTT.

This rearrangement joins TRBV7-9 to TRBJ2-7, with a tentative D call TRBD1 (6 bases). This CDR3 contains 19 residues. Germline CDR1 is SEHNR and CDR2 is FQNEAQ (reference sequence). V was pared by 4 bases and J by 4 bases, with 29 bases between. CDR3 DNA sequence: TGTGCCAGCAGCTCACACGACCGGACAGCCGGGGCCAATAGATACGAGCAGTACTTC. Translating gives CASSSHDRTAGANRYEQYF.

CDR3: CASSFRQGAYNEQFF. The CDR3 DNA sequence: TGTGCCAGCAGCTTCCGACAGGGTGCCTACAATGAGCAGTTCTTC. This chain uses TRBV7-9 with TRBJ2-1; 7 nucleotides line up with TRBD1. Germline values: CDR1 SEHNR, CDR2 FQNEAQ (reference sequence). The CDR3 covers 15 residues. Trimming took 3 bases from V and 2 from J; bases not matched to a gene: 4.

The chain uses TRBV19 and TRBJ1-2; D not resolved. With 5 bases removed from V and 7 bases from J, the gap between germline ends came to 20 bases. Germline V lookup: CDR1 LNHDA, CDR2 SQIVND (reference sequence). The CDR3 spans 15 residues. The CDR3 DNA is TGTGCCAGTAGTTTATCTCGGGAGAGGCAGATTGGCTACACCTTC. Translated: CASSLSRERQIGYTF.

The rearrangement links TRBV6-5 to TRBJ2-7; D not certain. The CDR3 contains 14 residues. V was trimmed by 5 bases and J by 2 bases, leaving 13 bases between them. Germline CDR1 and CDR2: MNHEY and SVGAGI. This CDR3 reads CASSLRRRPYEQYF. The DNA of the CDR3 is TGTGCCAGCAGTCTCCGACGTCGCCCCTACGAGCAGTACTTC.

The chain joins TRBV5-1 to TRBJ2-1, with TRBD1 matching over 10 bases. This CDR3 spans 15 amino acids. Trimming cost V 4 bases and J 4 bases; bases outside gene matches: 5. Germline values: CDR1 SGHRS, CDR2 YFSETQ. For the CDR3, the DNA is TGCGCCAGCAGCCGTGGACAGGGGGTTTACAATGAGCAGTTCTTC. Amino acids: CASSRGQGVYNEQFF. The full variable domain, its missing parts supplied by reference TRBV5-1 and TRBJ2-1, is KAGVTQTPRYLIKTRGQQVTLSCSPISGHRSVSWYQQTPGQGLQFLFEYFSETQRNKGNFPGRFSGRQFSNSRSEMNVSTLELGDSALYLCASSRGQGVYNEQFFGPGTRLTVL.

This clone was seen a handful of times. V usage is TRBV4-1 and J usage is TRBJ1-2, with D unclear. The CDR3 totals 14 residues. The V gene lost 2 bases and the J gene lost 2 bases, with 9 bases spanning the gap. CDR1 and CDR2 (germline): MGHRA, YSYEKL. The CDR3 here is CASSQLGGNYGYTF. The CDR3 region has the DNA TGCGCCAGCAGCCAACTGGGCGGAAACTATGGCTACACCTTC.

J is TRBJ1-1 and V is TRBV29-1, with a weak D call TRBD1 (5 bases). V lost 5 bases and J 3 bases, leaving 13 bases between the germline ends. The CDR3 is 13 residues long. From germline, CDR1 is SQVTM and CDR2 ANQGSEA. This chain's CDR3 is CSVWTRVDTEAFF. The CDR3 coding sequence is TGCAGCGTTTGGACAAGAGTTGACACTGAAGCTTTCTTT. Supplemented by reference TRBV29-1 and TRBJ1-1, the full variable domain reads SAVISQKPSRDICQRGTSLTIQCQVDSQVTMMFWYRQQPGQSLTLIATANQGSEATYESGFVIDKFPISRPNLTFSTLTVSNMSPEDSSIYLCSVWTRVDTEAFFGQGTRLTVV.

In this sample, this clone turned up a few times. V and J are TRBV28 and TRBJ1-1; the D is unclear. This CDR3 spans 12 amino acids. From germline, CDR1 is MDHEN and CDR2 SYDVKM. V lost 2 bases, J lost 1 base, and 2 bases lay in between. CDR3 sequence: CASSLENTEAFF. The DNA for the CDR3 is TGTGCCAGCAGTTTAGAGAACACTGAAGCTTTCTTT.

The rearrangement joins TRBV5-4 to TRBJ2-1, with TRBD2 identical over 8 bases. Germline V gives CDR1 SGHNT, CDR2 YYREEE (reference sequence). The V and J ends lost 4 bases and 6 bases, in that order; junction bases with no gene match: 9. The CDR3 is 15 amino acids. CDR3 coding DNA: TGTGCCAGCAGCATAAAGCGGGAGATTATCAATGAGCAGTTCTTC. The encoded protein is CASSIKREIINEQFF.

This clone was picked up one time. The CDR3 spells CASSETALLNTEAFF. The CDR3 DNA reads TGTGCCAGCAGTGAAACGGCGTTGTTGAACACTGAAGCTTTCTTT. The chain is built from TRBV6-1 and TRBJ1-1; D not resolved. Trimming cost V 2 bases and J 0 bases, with 10 bases left between them. This CDR3 has 15 amino acids. Germline-derived CDR1 and CDR2 are MNHNS and SASEGT.

The chain links TRBV28 to TRBJ1-4, with 8 nucleotides matching TRBD1. The CDR3 spans 17 residues. Germline CDR1 and CDR2: MDHEN and SYDVKM. The J segment lost 7 bases and the V segment lost 4 bases, leaving 14 bases of the junction unmatched. The CDR3 protein is CASSYFQGASGGEKLFF. CDR3 coding DNA: TGTGCCAGCAGTTATTTCCAGGGGGCGTCTGGTGGTGAAAAACTGTTTTTT.